The TCR beta chain described here comes from a study of shared clonotypes between healthy human individuals. General study points: Owing to a small donor count, the genetic and exposure-history diversity represented was limited.

The naive CD8 population came from CD45RO-negative cells selected for CCR7, without terminally differentiated effector memory CD45RA+ cells. The CDR3 has 15 amino acids. Germline V CDR1 and CDR2: MNHEY, SVGAGI. V lost 6 bases and J lost 7; bases outside the gene matches: 13. On this clone: Its matching antigen is unknown.

Measured with immunoSEQ multiplex PCR; TCRdb has only the in-frame clones, and not every one. The sample lists around 580,000 clones; more than 95% were seen once. J is TRBJ2-7 and V is TRBV6-5; 9 bases map to TRBD2. The sequencing sample was made of naive CD8+ T cells sorted from blood. The sequence came from a man aged 25 to 40 in good health. The CDR3 DNA is TGTGCCAGCAGGATAGCGGGAGCCAGCCTGGGGGAGCAGTACTTC. It translates to CASRIAGASLGEQYF.